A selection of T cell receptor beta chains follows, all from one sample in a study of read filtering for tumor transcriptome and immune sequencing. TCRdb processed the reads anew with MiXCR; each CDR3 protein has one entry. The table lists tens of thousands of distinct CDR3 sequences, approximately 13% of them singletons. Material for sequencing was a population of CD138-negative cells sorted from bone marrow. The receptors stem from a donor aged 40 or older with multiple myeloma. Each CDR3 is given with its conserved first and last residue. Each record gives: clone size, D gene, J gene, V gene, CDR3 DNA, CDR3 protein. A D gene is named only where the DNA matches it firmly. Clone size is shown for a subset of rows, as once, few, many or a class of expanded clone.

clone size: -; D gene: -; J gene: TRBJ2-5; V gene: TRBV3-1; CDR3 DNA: TGCGCCGGCAGCCCGTCCCGGGGATCAGGAGAGACCCAGTACTTC; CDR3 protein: CAGSPSRGSGETQYF
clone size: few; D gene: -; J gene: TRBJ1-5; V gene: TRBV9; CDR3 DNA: TGTGCCAGCAGCGTAGAGGCAGGGAGGGGGCCCCAGCATTTT; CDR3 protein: CASSVEAGRGPQHF
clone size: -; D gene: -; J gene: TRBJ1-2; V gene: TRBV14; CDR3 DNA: TGTGCCAGCAGCCAAGACAGGCAGAACTATGGCTACACCTTC; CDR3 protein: CASSQDRQNYGYTF
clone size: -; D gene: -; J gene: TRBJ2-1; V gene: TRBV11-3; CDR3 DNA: TGTGCCAGCAGCTTAGTAGGGCGGGGGCCGTACAGTGGGCAGTTCTTC; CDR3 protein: CASSLVGRGPYSGQFF
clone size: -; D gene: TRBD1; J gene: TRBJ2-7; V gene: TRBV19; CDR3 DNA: TGTGCCAGTAGTATGACAGGGGGGATCTACGAGCAGTACTTC; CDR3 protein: CASSMTGGIYEQYF
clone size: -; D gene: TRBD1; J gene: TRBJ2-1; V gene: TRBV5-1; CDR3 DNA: TGCGCCAGCAGTCCTCAGGGGGCGCGAAACAATGAGCAGTTCTTC; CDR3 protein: CASSPQGARNNEQFF
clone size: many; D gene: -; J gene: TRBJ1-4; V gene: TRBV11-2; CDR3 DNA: TGTGCCAGCAGGTATACAGGAAGTGAAAAACTGTTTTTT; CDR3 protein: CASRYTGSEKLFF
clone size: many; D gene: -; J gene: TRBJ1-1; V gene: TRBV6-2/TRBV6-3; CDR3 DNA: TGTGCCAGCAGTTACGCTGCCCCGCCCGCTGAAGCTTTCTTT; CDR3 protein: CASSYAAPPAEAFF
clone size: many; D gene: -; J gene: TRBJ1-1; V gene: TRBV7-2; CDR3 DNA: TGTGCCAGCAGCCCATTTTTCGGCGGCGTGAACACTGAAGCTTTCTTT; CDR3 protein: CASSPFFGGVNTEAFF
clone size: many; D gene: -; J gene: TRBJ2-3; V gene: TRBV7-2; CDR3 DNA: TGTGCCAGCAGCCAGACTGACCAGAGGCAGTATTTT; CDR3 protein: CASSQTDQRQYF
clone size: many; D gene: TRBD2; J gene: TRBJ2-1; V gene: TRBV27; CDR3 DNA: TGTGCCAGCAGTTTTGGACTAGCCGGCAATGAGCAGTTCTTC; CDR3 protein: CASSFGLAGNEQFF
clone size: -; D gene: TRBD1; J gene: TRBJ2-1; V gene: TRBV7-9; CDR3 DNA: TGTGCCAGCAGTTCCGGGACAGACGGACACAATGAGCAGTTCTTC; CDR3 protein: CASSSGTDGHNEQFF
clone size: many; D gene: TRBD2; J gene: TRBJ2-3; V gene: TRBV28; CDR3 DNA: TGTGCCAGCAGCTCCGGGACTAGCGGTCCTCAGACGCAGTATTTT; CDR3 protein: CASSSGTSGPQTQYF
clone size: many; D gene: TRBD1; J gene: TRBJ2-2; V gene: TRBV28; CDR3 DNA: TGTGCCAGCAGTTCTCCCGGGACAGGGGGTTACGGGGAGCTGTTTTTT; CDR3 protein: CASSSPGTGGYGELFF
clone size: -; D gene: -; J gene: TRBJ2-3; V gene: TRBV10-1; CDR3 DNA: TGCGCCAGCAGCAGAGGACTAGGGGGAGATACGCAGTATTTT; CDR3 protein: CASSRGLGGDTQYF
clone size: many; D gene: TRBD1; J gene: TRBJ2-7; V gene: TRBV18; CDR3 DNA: TGTGCCAGCTCACAGGACAGGGTGGAGTCCTACGAGCAGTACTTC; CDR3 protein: CASSQDRVESYEQYF
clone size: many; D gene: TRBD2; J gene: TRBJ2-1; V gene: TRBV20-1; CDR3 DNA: TGCAGTGCCACTTCCGGGACTAGCGGCCGAGCGGGTGAGCAGTTCTTC; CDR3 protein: CSATSGTSGRAGEQFF
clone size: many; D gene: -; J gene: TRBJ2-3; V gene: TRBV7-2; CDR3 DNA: TGTGCCAGCAGCCCAGGGACTTTCTCCACAGATACGCAGTATTTT; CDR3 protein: CASSPGTFSTDTQYF
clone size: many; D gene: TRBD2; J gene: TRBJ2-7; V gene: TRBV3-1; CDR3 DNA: TGTGCCAGCAGCCCCTGGACTAGCGGGATCATGCACGAGCAGTACTTC; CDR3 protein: CASSPWTSGIMHEQYF
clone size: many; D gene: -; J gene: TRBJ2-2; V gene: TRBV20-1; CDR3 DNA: TGCAGTGCTAGGGCTCCGAACGGGAGAACCGGGGAGCTGTTTTTT; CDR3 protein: CSARAPNGRTGELFF
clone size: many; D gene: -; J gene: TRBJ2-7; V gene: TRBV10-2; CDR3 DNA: TGCGCCAGCAGTGCCCCCTCGGGGGAGCAGTACTTC; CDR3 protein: CASSAPSGEQYF
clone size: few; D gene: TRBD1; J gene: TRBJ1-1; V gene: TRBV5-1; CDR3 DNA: TGCGCCAGCAGTCAGGAAGGACAGGGGTACACTGAAGCTTTCTTT; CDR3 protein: CASSQEGQGYTEAFF
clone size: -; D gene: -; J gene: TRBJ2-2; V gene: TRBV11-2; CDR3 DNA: TGTGCCAGCATGACGAGAGCATCGACCGGGAAGCTGTCTTTT; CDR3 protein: CASMTRASTGKLSF
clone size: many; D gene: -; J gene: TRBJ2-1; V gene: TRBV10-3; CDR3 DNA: TGTGCCACCCCAGGGCAGGTGCAGTTCTTC; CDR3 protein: CATPGQVQFF